One and the same sample provided the 22 T cell receptor beta chains below, sequenced in a study of blood T cell repertoires in COVID-19. Sequencing used immunoSEQ multiplex PCR; TCRdb keeps in-frame clones, though not all of them. This sample has a few hundred thousand clones, with roughly 88% found just once. The sample comprised PBMCs or T cells enriched from blood (not recorded which). The origin of the receptors is a woman aged 40 to 55 who had recovered from COVID-19.

The chain recombines TRBV14 with TRBJ2-2; TRBD1 matches at 8 bases. Germline values: CDR1 SGHDN, CDR2 FVKESK. Losses at the gene ends were 5 bases for V and 8 bases for J; bases not matched to a gene: 7. The length of the CDR3 is 14 residues. The CDR3 DNA sequence: TGTGCCAGCAGCTTACAGGACAGGGAGGGGGAGCTGTTTTTT. Protein sequence: CASSLQDREGELFF.

The chain employs TRBV13 and TRBJ2-5; the match to TRBD2 covers 10 bases. The CDR3 covers 15 residues. CDR1 is PRHDT, CDR2 FYEKMQ, per germline (reference sequence). Trimming cost V 5 bases and J 5 bases; bases outside gene matches: 8. In DNA form, the CDR3 reads TGTGCCAGCAGCCCCGCCCTAGCGGGAGTGGAGACCCAGTACTTC. Amino acids: CASSPALAGVETQYF.

The V and J genes are TRBV27 and TRBJ2-7; 10 bases align to TRBD2. V was clipped by 5 bases and J by 10 bases; unmatched bases: 8. The CDR3 runs to 13 residues. Germline values: CDR1 MNHEY, CDR2 SMNVEV (reference sequence). Here the CDR3 DNA reads TGTGCCAGCAGTGGCGTAGCGGGAGGCCTCCAGTACTTC. It is translated as CASSGVAGGLQYF.

The V call is TRBV11-2, the J call TRBJ1-1; D gene unclear. V lost 3 bases, J lost 1 base, and 9 bases lay in between. Germline loops: CDR1 SGHAT, CDR2 FQNNGV. The CDR3 is 14 amino acids. The CDR3 loop reads CASSFSTRNTEAFF. Here the CDR3 DNA reads TGTGCCAGCAGCTTCTCCACGAGGAACACTGAAGCTTTCTTT.

The chain uses TRBV7-9 and TRBJ2-3; D remains ambiguous. From germline, CDR1 is SEHNR and CDR2 FQNEAQ (reference sequence). CDR3 length: 14 residues. Trimming left V 3 bases short and J 0 bases short, with 7 bases between. This chain's CDR3 is CASSLYSSTDTQYF. The CDR3 DNA is TGTGCCAGCAGCTTGTACAGTAGCACAGATACGCAGTATTTT.

This sequence joins TRBV19 and TRBJ2-2; 10 nucleotides agree with TRBD1. The CDR3 consists of 16 residues. V lost 6 bases, J lost 0 bases, and 4 bases stayed unmatched. CDR1 and CDR2 from the germline V gene are LNHDA and SQIVND (reference sequence). CDR3 nucleotides: TGTGCCAGTAGCTGGGGACAGGGGTCGAACACCGGGGAGCTGTTTTTT. It specifies CASSWGQGSNTGELFF.

The V call is TRBV7-9, the J call TRBJ2-7; 9 bases are a match to TRBD1. This CDR3 contains 15 residues. V lost 3 bases to trimming and J lost 1 base; unmatched junction nucleotides: 4. CDR1 SEHNR and CDR2 FQNEAQ come from the germline V gene (reference sequence). CDR3 protein: CASSLDRGLSYEQYF. The CDR3 coding sequence is TGTGCCAGCAGCTTGGACAGGGGCCTTTCCTACGAGCAGTACTTC.

The chain is built from TRBV18 and TRBJ2-7, with D possibly being TRBD1 (5 bases). V lost 4 bases, J lost 6 bases, and 10 bases lay in between. The CDR3 sequence is 12 residues long. CDR1 and CDR2 (germline): KGHSH, LQKENI. The CDR3 sequence is CASSLQGPEQYF. The CDR3 DNA follows: TGTGCCAGCTCACTGCAGGGCCCCGAGCAGTACTTC. Using reference TRBV18 and TRBJ2-7 for the parts outside the CDR3, the full variable domain is NAGVMQNPRHLVRRRGQEARLRCSPMKGHSHVYWYRQLPEEGLKFMVYLQKENIIDESGMPKERFSAEFPKEGPSILRIQQVVRGDSAAYFCASSLQGPEQYFGPGTRLTVT.

The chain has TRBV25-1 and TRBJ1-3, with a possible D match to TRBD1 (5 bases). V shed 1 base and J shed 0 bases, with 10 bases lying between them. The CDR3 has 16 amino acids. Germline loops: CDR1 MGHDK, CDR2 SYGVNS. CDR3 protein: CASSELEGSSGNTIYF. CDR3 DNA sequence: TGTGCCAGCAGTGAATTGGAGGGGAGCTCTGGAAACACCATATATTTT.

The J gene is TRBJ2-4, the V gene TRBV13; D is possibly TRBD1 (5 bases). This CDR3 contains 15 residues. Germline CDR1 is PRHDT and CDR2 is FYEKMQ (reference sequence). Trimming took 5 bases from V and 5 from J, leaving 16 bases between them. The CDR3 sequence is CASSLRQGGQNIQYF. As DNA, the CDR3 is TGTGCCAGCAGCCTGAGGCAGGGTGGCCAAAACATTCAGTACTTC.

The J gene is TRBJ2-1, the V gene TRBV24-1; a weak D match, TRBD2 (5 bases). The V gene lost 0 bases and the J gene lost 2 bases, with 13 bases spanning the gap. The CDR3 has 17 amino acids. The germline V gene has CDR1 KGHDR and CDR2 SFDVKD. CDR3 loop: CATSDLYSEGTYNEQFF. The CDR3 DNA reads TGTGCCACCAGTGATTTGTATAGCGAGGGAACCTACAATGAGCAGTTCTTC.

The rearrangement links TRBV7-2 to TRBJ1-1, with 10 bases lining up with TRBD1. Trimming at V came to 7 bases and at J to 2 bases, leaving 10 bases not matched to a gene. CDR1 and CDR2 (germline): SGHTA, FQGNSA. The CDR3 consists of 16 residues. CDR3 protein: CASTTDRGILNTEAFF. The CDR3 DNA is TGTGCCAGCACCACGGACAGGGGGATTTTAAACACTGAAGCTTTCTTT.

This sequence joins TRBV6-4 and TRBJ1-5, with D tentatively TRBD1 (5 bases). Germline-derived CDR1 and CDR2 are MRHNA and SNTAGT. The CDR3 contains 17 residues. The V gene lost 2 bases and the J gene lost 1 base, with 15 bases spanning the gap. The CDR3 DNA reads as TGTGCCAGCAGTGACCTTTGGGGGGTTCTGAGCAATCAGCCCCAGCATTTT. It encodes CASSDLWGVLSNQPQHF.

This clone is a singleton in its sample. V usage is TRBV21-1 and J usage is TRBJ1-6. TRBV21-1 is tagged as a pseudogene. CDR3 size: 15 residues. In DNA, the CDR3 is TGTGCCAGCGACAACGGAGGGGACGGGGATTCACCCCTCCACTTT. It encodes CASDNGGDGDSPLHF.

V gene TRBV27 combines with J gene TRBJ2-1; 14 nucleotides line up with TRBD2. Germline CDR1 reads MNHEY; CDR2 reads SMNVEV (reference sequence). After removal of 4 bases from V and 7 bases from J, the junction contained 12 bases not matched to a gene. CDR3 length: 18 residues. The CDR3 DNA follows: TGTGCCAGCAGTTCGACTAGCGGGAGGGCGGTTGGGCCTAATGAGCAGTTCTTC. This translates into CASSSTSGRAVGPNEQFF.

The chain is built from TRBV30 and TRBJ1-6; unclear D gene. V was trimmed by 3 bases and J by 0 bases, leaving 9 bases between them. The CDR3 runs 15 residues. The V gene's germline CDR1 is GTSNPN and CDR2 SVGIG (reference sequence). The CDR3 reads CAWSLVPSYNSPLHF. CDR3 in DNA: TGTGCCTGGAGCCTAGTACCCTCCTATAATTCACCCCTCCACTTT.

The table lists this clone with a few counts. The chain employs TRBV6-2 or TRBV6-3 and TRBJ2-3; 12 nucleotides match TRBD2. The germline V gene has CDR1 MNHEY and CDR2 SVGEGT. The CDR3 is made up of 16 amino acids. The ends lost 2 bases at V and 3 bases at J; junction bases unmatched: 3. The CDR3 spells CASSYQLAGGTDTQYF. The CDR3 nucleotides are TGTGCCAGCAGTTACCAACTAGCGGGAGGAACAGATACGCAGTATTTT.

This chain connects TRBV7-2 to TRBJ2-7, with D tentatively TRBD2 (5 bases). This CDR3 is 16 amino acids long. V was clipped by 2 bases and J by 3 bases, with 17 bases between them. CDR1 is SGHTA and CDR2 is FQGNSA in the germline V gene. DNA for the CDR3: TGTGCCAGCAGCTTAAAAAGGGTAGCGCTGGGCTACGAGCAGTACTTC. This translates into CASSLKRVALGYEQYF.

This clone was counted ten times or more. The chain is built from TRBV18 and TRBJ1-1; D is undetermined. V shed 4 bases and J shed 1 base, with 7 bases lying between them. Germline CDR1 KGHSH, CDR2 LQKENI. The CDR3 is 13 residues long. This chain's CDR3 is CASSLEGNTEAFF. The CDR3 region has the DNA TGTGCCAGCTCACTCGAGGGGAACACTGAAGCTTTCTTT.

The rearrangement uses TRBV10-3 and TRBJ2-3; 7 nucleotides match TRBD1. The CDR3 consists of 16 residues. V dropped 0 bases and J dropped 3; count of bases not matched to a gene: 6. Germline V gene sequence: CDR1 ENHRY, CDR2 SYGVKD. For the CDR3, the DNA is TGTGCCATCAGTGAGTCGAGACAGGGTCTGACAGATACGCAGTATTTT. Residues: CAISESRQGLTDTQYF.

The chain employs TRBV19 and TRBJ2-2, with 7 bases that match TRBD1. This CDR3 contains 17 residues. The V gene's germline CDR1 is LNHDA and CDR2 SQIVND (reference sequence). After removal of 6 bases from V and 6 bases from J, the junction contained 16 bases not matched to a gene. The CDR3 spells CASSLTGATLVAGELFF. CDR3 nucleotides: TGTGCCAGTAGCCTTACAGGGGCTACGCTTGTGGCCGGGGAGCTGTTTTTT.

The gene calls are TRBV6-5 and TRBJ2-2; D not certain. Germline assignment: CDR1 MNHEY and CDR2 SVGAGI. V lost 4 bases and J 0 bases, leaving 6 bases between the germline ends. The CDR3 spans 14 residues. The CDR3 loop is CASSSTSNTGELFF. As DNA, the CDR3 is TGTGCCAGCAGTTCGACTTCGAACACCGGGGAGCTGTTTTTT.